This T cell receptor beta chain came from a study of blood T cell repertoires in COVID-19. The overall study: Sources were T cells, B-cell-depleted T cells, or PBMCs; the material itself was cDNA or gDNA.

Per the original data handling: Amplifying reference gene primers gave estimates of nucleated cell counts. Generated by immunoSEQ multiplex PCR, the TCRdb table keeps only in-frame clones and is missing some. V and J calls and clone size are as listed in that table; D and trimming were resolved from the DNA. The sample has around 300,000 clones; about 86% are singletons. The length of the CDR3 is 14 residues. With V trimmed by 5 bases and J by 2 bases, 5 bases remained unmatched. CDR1 and CDR2 from the germline V gene are SGHAT and FQNNGV. This TCR was sampled from a woman younger than 45 who had recovered from COVID-19. The J gene is TRBJ2-7, the V gene TRBV11-2; 8 bases line up with TRBD2. The material sequenced was peripheral blood. The CDR3 DNA reads as TGTGCCAGCAGCATTCGGGGGGGGCCCTACGAGCAGTACTTC. It specifies CASSIRGGPYEQYF.